The T cell receptor (beta chain) described here comes from a study of T cells in Graves' hyperthyroidism and ophthalmopathy. If no ophthalmopathy progression occurred within 18 months, Graves' hyperthyroidism was stable. Clinicians diagnosed patients from clinical symptoms, serum thyroxine and TRAb, thyroid ultrasound and orbital computed tomography. This clonotype was picked up many times. No antigen is known for it. Study observations and caveats: Ophthalmopathy and stable hyperthyroidism were separated by a 13 V-J model. Blood also contained most expanded thyroid clonotypes above 0.001.

TCR beta CDR3 regions were amplified from RNA. RT-PCR in the first round (using the HTBI primer set) targeted the TCR CDR3. TCRdb fed the multiplex PCR reads into MiXCR, producing one record per CDR3 protein. The profile shows some 700,000 distinct CDR3 sequences, 17% of them singletons. This CDR3 is built from 16 residues. Germline V gives CDR1 MDHEN, CDR2 SYDVKM. Trimming shortened V by 4 bases and J by 2 bases, and 16 bases separated the two germline ends. The sequence was obtained from a man over 45 with Graves' hyperthyroidism. The chain links TRBV28 to TRBJ2-3; D may be TRBD1 (6 bases). Source material: blood. CDR3 protein: CASSSTGSRVTDTQYF. The CDR3 coding sequence is TGTGCCAGCAGTTCAACAGGGTCTAGGGTCACAGATACGCAGTATTTT.